The rows below give T cell receptor beta chains drawn from one sample of a study of shared clonotypes between healthy human individuals. Sequenced by immunoSEQ multiplex PCR; TCRdb stores in-frame clones only, minus some. The sample has about 1.1 million clones, roughly 77% seen once. Source material: memory CD4+ T cells from PBMCs. All receptors derive from a man aged 18 to 30 in good health. Some clones in this sample may be carry-over from other donors' samples. Both conserved end residues are part of each CDR3.

V gene: TRBV19
CDR3 protein: CASSREGWGHGYTF

V gene: TRBV7-2
CDR3 protein: CASSLGTSGGPREQFF

V gene: TRBV7-8
CDR3 protein: CASSPQHGGSEQYF

V gene: TRBV6-7
CDR3 protein: CASSSQGQGAGELFF

V gene: TRBV19
CDR3 protein: CASGVGRQPQHF

V gene: TRBV6-5
CDR3 protein: CASSYADSGQGGYTF

V gene: TRBV5-8
CDR3 protein: CASSLAGLWNQPQHF

V gene: TRBV6-5
CDR3 protein: CASSYTLGGNYGYTF

V gene: TRBV28
CDR3 protein: CASSFTWEQFF

V gene: TRBV2
CDR3 protein: CASREQGAGSNQPQHF

V gene: TRBV5-4
CDR3 protein: CASSLVASTDTQYF

V gene: TRBV5-1
CDR3 protein: CASSLGANVLTF

V gene: TRBV7-7
CDR3 protein: CASSYRLGVETQYF

V gene: TRBV7-9
CDR3 protein: CASSLPQNYGYTF

V gene: TRBV30
CDR3 protein: CAWSVGQGNSPLHF

V gene: TRBV7-9
CDR3 protein: CASSPPTREGVYGYTF

V gene: TRBV6-6
CDR3 protein: CASSYKGEQFF

V gene: TRBV2
CDR3 protein: CASSKVGGTQYF

V gene: TRBV5-4
CDR3 protein: CASSLRLAGVDEQFF

V gene: TRBV11-2
CDR3 protein: CASSLLGTNLGELFF

V gene: TRBV7-3
CDR3 protein: CASSSTGLDTQYF

V gene: TRBV28
CDR3 protein: CASSMGGVSYGYTF

V gene: TRBV10-3
CDR3 protein: CATEGQITDTQYF

V gene: TRBV5-1
CDR3 protein: CASSLRLAGVDEQFF

V gene: TRBV15
CDR3 protein: CATSREARGYGYTF

V gene: TRBV28
CDR3 protein: CASSFDGFRLGYTF

V gene: TRBV5-6
CDR3 protein: CASSLSGTSNEKLFF

V gene: TRBV25-1
CDR3 protein: CASKREGRNEQFF

V gene: TRBV7-2
CDR3 protein: CASSLAGGEAFF

V gene: TRBV4-1
CDR3 protein: CASSQAGGNTEAFF

V gene: TRBV11-2
CDR3 protein: CASSFRGPYTGELFF

V gene: TRBV30
CDR3 protein: CAWSALTRTYNEQFF

V gene: TRBV5-1
CDR3 protein: CASSLLPGEFEQYF

V gene: TRBV6-5
CDR3 protein: CASSYSWTRPGELFF